This T cell receptor (beta chain) was recorded in a study of T cells in Graves' hyperthyroidism and ophthalmopathy (dated by TCRdb to the late 2010s). Regarding the study in general: Peripheral blood samples were taken at the time of initial diagnosis, prior to any treatment. Whether ophthalmopathy could be predicted prospectively was tested in an independent validation cohort made up of 18 to 20 hyperthyroidism patients plus 17 patients who later progressed to ophthalmopathy. In addition, the study compared T-cell repertoires in thyroid tissue and in blood from roughly six Graves' hyperthyroidism patients. The roughly 91 discovery patients were randomly divided into training and test sets at a 7:3 ratio. To identify distinguishing TCR V-J signatures, a discovery cohort of roughly 100 patients was used, comprising 40 to 45 with Graves' ophthalmopathy and about 59 with stable Graves' hyperthyroidism. After sampling, hyperthyroidism patients received methimazole starting at 30 mg daily, and ophthalmopathy patients received high-dose intravenous methylprednisolone. According to the paper, TCR Vbeta CDR3 sequencing was carried out on around 140 peripheral blood samples, which came from 40 to 45 ophthalmopathy, 75 to 80 hyperthyroidism and roughly 17 progressor patients. General study outcomes and caveats: In validation, the model predicted progression to ophthalmopathy with 55% to 71% sensitivity and around 72% specificity, a median of 6.5 months before onset. A model built on a 13 V-J signature distinguished ophthalmopathy from stable hyperthyroidism, reaching 87.88% sensitivity and 81.08% specificity in cross-validation and 80%/75% in testing. No statistical method was used to fix the sample size in advance, and group allocation was not hidden from the investigators. Most expanded thyroid clonotypes (frequency above 0.001) were also found in blood, which suggests that blood repertoires may mirror thyroid immune responses.

Ophthalmopathy patients had moderately to severely active disease, with a Clinical Activity Score of 3 or more, a NOSPECS grade of 4 or more, and a disease duration of less than 3 months. Any patient with an uncontrolled infection, another autoimmune disease, pregnancy or lactation was excluded. Diagnoses relied on clinical symptoms, serum thyroxine and TRAb, thyroid ultrasound and orbital computed tomography. Ficoll-Paque density gradient centrifugation was used to isolate PBMCs from under 11 ml of fresh peripheral blood. Trizol reagent was used to extract total RNA, and RNA quality was then checked on an Agilent 2100 Bioanalyzer. Points on this clonotype: Its binding antigen is unknown. One base away there is no much larger clone; base qualities are not given.

Amplification of TCR beta CDR3 regions was carried out from RNA transcripts. The first round of RT-PCR for the TCR CDR3 was performed with the HTBI primer set and the Qiagen OneStep RT-PCR kit. Libraries were constructed in a second round of multiplex PCR, after which size selection and purification were performed. Paired-end sequencing of the libraries was performed with 100 bp reads on an Illumina HiSeq2000. The study's processing was this. SOAPnuke was used to process the raw data, with reads discarded if the reads contained adapters or uncalled bases, had a mean Phred below 15, or lacked an exact constant-primer or identifier match. High-quality paired reads were merged using COPE v1.2.5, and each unique nucleotide sequence was defined as a clonotype. Clonotypes were aligned to IMGT TRBV, TRBD and TRBJ reference segments using MiTCR v1.1. The analysis was restricted to V-J combinations with a frequency above 0.0001, which together covered just over 98% of the repertoires. A TCS score was defined as the ratio of F50 (clonal expansion) to E x V (chaos), with BLOSUM62-based TCRdist applied between CDR3 peptides within each V-J. Welch's t-statistics and random forest reduced roughly 530 V-J features to around 14, which were used in a naive Bayes classifier (R e1071). TCRdb cleaned the public reads at Q25 with fastp, built clones with MiXCR and kept in-frame beta chains. Rows with one shared CDR3 protein collapse into an entry with the most common genes and DNA. The V and J calls come from TCRdb's annotation, not from the publication. This sample comprises some 350,000 distinct CDR3 sequences, roughly an eighth of them detected only once. About 37% of the sample lies in the top ten.

V is reduced by 3 bases and J by 6 bases, leaving a spacing of 9 bases between them. The CDR3 measures 13 amino acids from cysteine to phenylalanine. Only the CDR3 part of the read is kept: 39 bases, read in frame from the first base. Per the germline V gene (reference sequence), LNHDA is the CDR1 and SQIVND is the CDR2. Sequencing input: blood. Rearrangement joined TRBV19 to TRBJ2-1; no confident D gene assignment can be made. The receptor was isolated from a woman aged 40 to 55 with Graves' ophthalmopathy. For the CDR3, the sequence is CASSMWPANEQFF. The nucleotides read TGTGCCAGTAGTATGTGGCCGGCCAATGAGCAGTTCTTC.